This TCR beta chain originates from a study of cytomegalovirus exposure and HLA in healthy donors. On the study more broadly: An earlier analysis found some 120 million unique TCR beta sequences from 200 million or so T cells. General observations from the study: Immune exposure was documented only through CMV serostatus. Accurate prediction of most subjects' HLA-A and HLA-B alleles from TCR beta sequences was reported.

As concerns this clone: Antigen specificity is unknown.

The PCR used 60 Vbeta and 13 Jbeta primers. Method: immunoSEQ multiplex PCR; TCRdb's copy keeps in-frame clones and lacks some. The data contain 150,000 or so clones, 50% to 75% of them singletons. V lost 1 base, J lost 5 bases, and 13 bases lay in between. Per the germline V gene, CDR1 is SGHRS and CDR2 is YFSETQ. CDR3 length: 15 amino acids. Specimen: PBMCs. The V gene is TRBV5-1, the J gene TRBJ1-5; D may be TRBD1 (5 bases). The clonotype comes from a woman aged 25 to 39 in good health and CMV-seropositive. The DNA for the CDR3 is TGCGCCAGCAGCTTGTCGGGGGGATTAGATCAGCCCCAGCATTTT. Its translation is CASSLSGGLDQPQHF.